The entry below gives a single T cell receptor (beta chain) sequence along with its context. The antigen remains unidentified. Germline V gene data show CDR1 as SGHTA and CDR2 as FQGTGA. The V gene lost 5 bases and the J gene lost 7 bases, with 15 bases spanning the gap. The CDR3 contains 13 residues. Caucasian adults living in Nashville, Tennessee, provided all samples. The test was conducted at deep level. Sequencing used immunoSEQ multiplex PCR; TCRdb keeps in-frame clones, though not all of them. The sample comprises 450,000 to 500,000 clones, 81% of which are singletons, and 10% to 15% rests with the top ten. This sample is part of a study of shared clonotypes between healthy human individuals. General study points: Investigators collected only blood, and repertoires in tissues likely differ. The study drew on few donors, limiting represented genetic and exposure-history diversity.

This clonotype was sampled from a woman aged 40 to 50 in good health. Some clones in this sample may be carry-over from other donors' samples. The sequencing input was PBMCs. The chain couples TRBV7-3 to TRBJ2-7; D possibly corresponds to TRBD1 (5 bases). CDR3 in amino acids: CASSPRGSGEQYF. The CDR3 DNA is TGTGCCAGCAGCCCTCGCGGCTCAGGGGAGCAGTACTTC.